One and the same sample provided the 28 T cell receptor beta chains below, sequenced in a study of cytomegalovirus exposure and HLA in healthy donors. Profiling relied on immunoSEQ multiplex PCR, and the TCRdb table lists in-frame clones only, not all of them. The sample holds about 150,000 clones, 85% to 90% seen once. Specimen: PBMCs. All receptors come from a human donor in good health.

The chain employs TRBV6-5 and TRBJ1-1, with D possibly matching TRBD1 (6 bases). Germline V gene lookup returns CDR1 MNHEY and CDR2 SVGAGI. The CDR3 spans 16 residues. Trimming took off 2 bases at V and 6 bases at J, with 19 bases between the two ends. CDR3 coding DNA: TGTGCCAGCAGTTACCTTTCTCGGGGGGAGGGGGCTGAAGCTTTCTTT. Protein sequence: CASSYLSRGEGAEAFF.

The chain joins TRBV5-1 to TRBJ2-1, with 7 bases fitting TRBD1. This CDR3 is built from 13 residues. V lost 4 bases, J lost 4 bases, and 2 bases stayed unmatched. Germline CDR1 reads SGHRS; CDR2 reads YFSETQ. In nucleotides, the CDR3 is TGCGCCAGCAGCCCGGGACAGTACAATGAGCAGTTCTTC. Amino acids: CASSPGQYNEQFF.

The chain has TRBV27 and TRBJ1-2, with 8 positions matching TRBD1. The CDR3 length is 14 residues. Germline V gives CDR1 MNHEY, CDR2 SMNVEV (reference sequence). J lost 7 bases, V lost 2 bases, and 6 bases had no gene match. The CDR3 nucleotides read TGTGCCAGCAGTTTAGCGGACAGGGTCGGTGGCTACACCTTC. It translates to CASSLADRVGGYTF.

The chain joins TRBV2 to TRBJ2-2; 10 nucleotides agree with TRBD2. CDR1 SNHLY and CDR2 FYNNEI come from the germline V gene. The CDR3 consists of 15 residues. With V trimmed by 3 bases and J by 7 bases, 5 bases remained unmatched. DNA of the CDR3: TGTGCCAGCAGTGACGTATCTAGCGGGAGCGGGGAGCTGTTTTTT. Protein: CASSDVSSGSGELFF.

The chain uses TRBV7-2 and TRBJ1-5; D not resolved. V gave up 2 bases and J gave up 0 bases, with 8 bases separating them. Germline V gene data show CDR1 as SGHTA and CDR2 as FQGNSA. This CDR3 is 15 amino acids long. This chain's CDR3 is CASSLFPNSNQPQHF. In DNA form, the CDR3 reads TGTGCCAGCAGCTTATTCCCAAATAGCAATCAGCCCCAGCATTTT.

The V and J genes are TRBV5-5 and TRBJ2-5; TRBD2 might be the D (6 bases). V lost 2 bases and J lost 5, with 7 bases in between. The CDR3 runs to 12 residues. CDR1 is SGHKS and CDR2 is YYEKEE in the germline V gene (reference sequence). The CDR3 DNA reads as TGTGCCAGCAGCTTCGGGGGTGAGACCCAGTACTTC. Its protein is CASSFGGETQYF.

V usage is TRBV4-1 and J usage is TRBJ1-2; D is ambiguous. CDR1 is MGHRA and CDR2 is YSYEKL in the germline V gene. V was trimmed by 3 bases and J by 4 bases, leaving 12 bases between them. The CDR3 extends over 14 amino acids. Here the CDR3 reads CASSQTIVAYGYTF. CDR3 sequence (DNA): TGCGCCAGCAGCCAGACCATAGTAGCCTATGGCTACACCTTC.

J is TRBJ1-4 and V is TRBV5-1; D possibly corresponds to TRBD1 (6 bases). Deletions cut 0 bases from V and 5 bases from J, with 11 bases between. The germline gives CDR1 SGHRS, CDR2 YFSETQ. The CDR3 totals 15 residues. CDR3 coding DNA: TGCGCCAGCAGCTTGGTAGGACAGAGAAATGAAAAACTGTTTTTT. Translating it yields CASSLVGQRNEKLFF.

The rearrangement joins TRBV6-4 to TRBJ2-7, with 7 bases matching TRBD2. Germline CDR1 is MRHNA and CDR2 is SNTAGT. CDR3 length equals 15 residues. With 2 bases clipped from V and 0 bases from J, the junction kept 4 bases outside the gene matches. CDR3 sequence: CASSDQAGSSYEQYF. CDR3 nucleotide sequence: TGTGCCAGCAGTGACCAAGCGGGAAGCTCCTACGAGCAGTACTTC.

In this sample, this clone turned up once. V gene TRBV5-1 combines with J gene TRBJ2-5; possible D gene TRBD2, 6 bases. The germline CDR1 and CDR2 sequences are SGHRS and YFSETQ. The CDR3 is 14 residues long. Trimming took off 2 bases at V and 5 bases at J, with 13 bases between the two ends. CDR3 protein: CASSFGGEVETQYF. CDR3 in DNA: TGCGCCAGCAGCTTCGGTGGGGAGGTCGAGACCCAGTACTTC. Drawing the rest from reference TRBV5-1 and TRBJ2-5, the complete variable domain is KAGVTQTPRYLIKTRGQQVTLSCSPISGHRSVSWYQQTPGQGLQFLFEYFSETQRNKGNFPGRFSGRQFSNSRSEMNVSTLELGDSALYLCASSFGGEVETQYFGPGTRLLVL.

The genes are TRBV7-3 and TRBJ2-3, with a possible D match to TRBD2 (7 bases). The CDR3 is 15 residues long. Trimming left V 0 bases short and J 4 bases short, with 11 bases between. Germline V CDR1 and CDR2: SGHTA, FQGTGA. CDR3 nucleotide sequence: TGTGCCAGCAGCTTAACCGGGGGGCGATCAGATACGCAGTATTTT. Amino acids: CASSLTGGRSDTQYF.

This clone came up a few times. The rearrangement joins TRBV7-6 to TRBJ2-1; TRBD2 aligns across 10 bases. The CDR3 loop spans 17 amino acids. The germline CDR1 and CDR2 sequences are SGHVS and FNYEAQ. The trim removed 1 base at V and 6 bases at J, leaving 9 bases unmatched. Here the CDR3 reads CASSLVGPSGGVNEQFF. CDR3 nucleotides: TGTGCCAGCAGCTTAGTTGGCCCTAGCGGGGGTGTCAATGAGCAGTTCTTC.

J is TRBJ1-5 and V is TRBV5-1, with D perhaps matching TRBD1 (5 bases). V gave up 0 bases and J gave up 0 bases, with 7 bases separating them. Germline V CDR1 and CDR2: SGHRS, YFSETQ. The CDR3 runs to 15 residues. The CDR3 sequence: CASSLEGYSNQPQHF. CDR3 nucleotide sequence: TGCGCCAGCAGCTTGGAGGGGTATAGCAATCAGCCCCAGCATTTT.

The chain is built from TRBV19 and TRBJ2-7, with 10 bases that match TRBD1. Germline V gene sequence: CDR1 LNHDA, CDR2 SQIVND (reference sequence). J lost 5 bases, V lost 4 bases, and 2 bases had no gene match. The CDR3 totals 13 residues. The CDR3 DNA is TGTGCCAGTAGTAGGGACAGGGGTGACGAGCAGTACTTC. Translation gives CASSRDRGDEQYF.

The chain joins TRBV11-3 to TRBJ2-1; D not resolved. The CDR3 totals 13 residues. Trimming took off 5 bases at V and 0 bases at J, with 5 bases between the two ends. Looked up from germline, CDR1 is SGHNT and CDR2 is YENEEA. In DNA form, the CDR3 reads TGTGCCAGCAGCGCCTACTCCTACAATGAGCAGTTCTTC. Amino acids: CASSAYSYNEQFF.

V and J are TRBV5-1 and TRBJ2-1; 12 nucleotides match TRBD2. The V gene's germline CDR1 is SGHRS and CDR2 YFSETQ. V was pared by 4 bases and J by 9 bases, with 11 bases of the junction left unmatched. The CDR3 is 16 residues long. The CDR3 coding sequence is TGCGCCAGCAGCCTCGGACTAGCGGGACTTTTCGGTGAGCAGTTCTTC. Protein sequence: CASSLGLAGLFGEQFF.

The V gene is TRBV2, the J gene TRBJ2-2; 9 nucleotides align to TRBD1. The CDR3 runs 15 residues. Unmatched junction bases numbered 9, after V lost 6 bases and J lost 7 bases. Germline CDR1 is SNHLY and CDR2 is FYNNEI. CDR3 sequence (DNA): TGTGCCAGCAGGGCCGGGACAGGGTTGATCGGGGAGCTGTTTTTT. Its protein is CASRAGTGLIGELFF.

The rearrangement joins TRBV7-8 to TRBJ2-7, with 11 bases identical to TRBD2. Trimming cost V 1 base and J 6 bases; bases outside gene matches: 2. This CDR3 contains 14 residues. In germline, CDR1 is SGHVS, CDR2 FQNEAQ. The CDR3 loop reads CASSLGLAGGEQYF. The CDR3 DNA reads as TGTGCCAGCAGCTTAGGTCTAGCGGGAGGCGAGCAGTACTTC.

Only one count was recorded for this clone. J is TRBJ2-5 and V is TRBV28; no definite D call. V lost 4 bases and J lost 9, with 15 bases in between. Germline lookup yields CDR1 MDHEN and CDR2 SYDVKM. The CDR3 runs to 13 residues. In nucleotides, the CDR3 is TGTGCCAGCAGTTCTCCTTCCCCGAGGCCCCAGTACTTC. Translation gives CASSSPSPRPQYF. Supplemented by reference TRBV28 and TRBJ2-5, the full variable domain reads DVKVTQSSRYLVKRTGEKVFLECVQDMDHENMFWYRQDPGLGLRLIYFSYDVKMKEKGDIPEGYSVSREKKERFSLILESASTNQTSMYLCASSSPSPRPQYFGPGTRLLVL.

The V gene is TRBV6-6, the J gene TRBJ2-1, with TRBD2 identical over 9 bases. The J segment lost 5 bases and the V segment lost 2 bases, leaving 4 bases of the junction unmatched. Per the germline V gene, CDR1 is MNHNY and CDR2 is SVGAGI (reference sequence). The CDR3 is 15 amino acids. Here the CDR3 reads CASSYRASGNNEQFF. CDR3 in DNA: TGTGCCAGCAGTTACCGGGCTAGCGGGAACAATGAGCAGTTCTTC.

The CDR3 DNA follows: TGTGCCAGCAGAGTACTAGCGGGAGGTCTTGGCGAGCAGTACTTC. Its translation: CASRVLAGGLGEQYF. The V call is TRBV6-5, the J call TRBJ2-7; 12 bases match TRBD2. Per germline, CDR1 MNHEY and CDR2 SVGAGI. The CDR3 consists of 15 residues. The junction had 9 bases not matched to a gene; V was cut back by 6 bases and J by 6 bases.

J is TRBJ1-4 and V is TRBV7-9, with TRBD1 identical over 10 bases. V lost 5 bases to trimming and J lost 7 bases; unmatched junction nucleotides: 7. This CDR3 has 15 residues. Germline loops: CDR1 SEHNR, CDR2 FQNEAQ (reference sequence). This CDR3 reads CASSPHRDRGEKLFF. CDR3 sequence (DNA): TGTGCCAGCAGCCCCCACCGGGACAGGGGTGAAAAACTGTTTTTT.

CDR3 nucleotides: TGTGCCAGCAGTCTCGACAGAACCAATCAGCCCCAGCATTTT. Its protein is CASSLDRTNQPQHF. V is TRBV6-5 and J is TRBJ1-5; a weak D match, TRBD1 (5 bases). CDR1 is MNHEY and CDR2 is SVGAGI in the germline V gene. V was trimmed by 5 bases and J by 3 bases, leaving 11 bases between them. The CDR3 runs to 14 residues.

V and J are TRBV9 and TRBJ2-2, with 10 bases lining up with TRBD2. V lost 7 bases and J lost 13; bases outside the gene matches: 10. Germline V CDR1 and CDR2: SGDLS, YYNGEE. This CDR3 spans 13 amino acids. The DNA for the CDR3 is TGTGCCAGCGCCGAAAATTTAGCGGGAGGGCTGTTTTTT. Protein sequence: CASAENLAGGLFF.

This rearrangement joins TRBV7-9 to TRBJ2-2; 9 bases match TRBD1. The germline V gene has CDR1 SEHNR and CDR2 FQNEAQ (reference sequence). The length of the CDR3 is 17 residues. The V segment lost 3 bases and the J segment 4 bases; nucleotides outside the gene matches: 9. The CDR3 sequence: CASSLITGGLGTGELFF. Written as DNA, the CDR3 is TGTGCCAGCAGCTTGATCACAGGGGGCCTGGGCACCGGGGAGCTGTTTTTT.

The count of this clone is one. This chain uses TRBV18 with TRBJ2-7; possible D gene TRBD1, 5 bases. V was cut by 3 bases and J by 3 bases, with 9 bases left in between. Germline loops: CDR1 KGHSH, CDR2 LQKENI. The length of the CDR3 is 13 residues. DNA of the CDR3: TGTGCCAGCTCACCGGGGCCCGACTACGAGCAGTACTTC. Amino acid sequence: CASSPGPDYEQYF.

The chain recombines TRBV6-5 with TRBJ2-7; TRBD1 is a possible D gene (5 bases). Per germline, CDR1 MNHEY and CDR2 SVGAGI. The CDR3 is 12 amino acids. V gave up 6 bases and J gave up 6 bases, with 12 bases separating them. The CDR3 DNA reads as TGTGCCAGCAGCTCTCGTCAGGGCGAGCAGTACTTC. Protein product: CASSSRQGEQYF.

CDR3: CASSPGHLNTEAFF. The CDR3 DNA follows: TGCGCCAGCAGCCCGGGACACCTCAACACTGAAGCTTTCTTT. This rearrangement joins TRBV5-1 to TRBJ1-1; tentative D call: TRBD1 (6 bases). Trimming stripped 4 bases from V and 2 bases from J, with 12 bases between. In germline, CDR1 is SGHRS, CDR2 YFSETQ. This CDR3 is 14 amino acids long. Based on the CDR3 plus reference TRBV5-1 and TRBJ1-1, the full variable domain is KAGVTQTPRYLIKTRGQQVTLSCSPISGHRSVSWYQQTPGQGLQFLFEYFSETQRNKGNFPGRFSGRQFSNSRSEMNVSTLELGDSALYLCASSPGHLNTEAFFGQGTRLTVV.